This entry lists 20 T cell receptor beta chains sequenced from one sample in a study of spatial heterogeneity in lung cancer. TCRdb analysed the 5' RACE reads with MiXCR anew, one entry per CDR3 protein. Found here are almost 75,000 distinct CDR3 sequences, roughly 15% of them singletons; the top ten hold more than 7%. Indicated time point: sample taken at primary tumor resection. Unsorted whole RNA of tumor, nontumor lung or frozen PBMC was sequenced. Sequencing used PBMCs, obtained at surgery. The receptors were sampled from a male donor with early-stage non-small cell lung cancer.

The V and J genes are TRBV12-3 or TRBV12-4 and TRBJ1-3; D ambiguous. The CDR3 spans 13 residues. V was trimmed by 2 bases and J by 6 bases, leaving 8 bases between them. The CDR3 DNA is TGTGCCAGCAGTTTAATGGAGGCAAACACCATATATTTT. Translating gives CASSLMEANTIYF.

This clonotype showed up just a few times. J is TRBJ2-3 and V is TRBV6-5, with 8 positions matching TRBD1. Trimming cost V 4 bases and J 9 bases; bases outside gene matches: 9. Germline CDR1 reads MNHEY; CDR2 reads SVGAGI. CDR3 length: 14 amino acids. CDR3 sequence reads: CASSLGQAAITQYF. CDR3 in DNA: TGTGCCAGCAGTTTGGGACAGGCCGCGATAACGCAGTATTTT.

This clonotype has at least ten counts. V is TRBV7-9 and J is TRBJ2-7; 8 bases are shared with TRBD1. This CDR3 has 15 residues. V trimming: 5 bases; J trimming: 3 bases; junction bases outside the gene matches: 9. Germline CDR1 is SEHNR and CDR2 is FQNEAQ (reference sequence). The CDR3 coding sequence is TGTGCCAGCAGCCCTCCTGGGACAGGAGACTACGAGCAGTACTTC. Protein product: CASSPPGTGDYEQYF. Full variable domain (missing parts from reference TRBV7-9 and TRBJ2-7): DTGVSQNPRHKITKRGQNVTFRCDPISEHNRLYWYRQTLGQGPEFLTYFQNEAQLEKSRLLSDRFSAERPKGSFSTLEIQRTEQGDSAMYLCASSPPGTGDYEQYFGPGTRLTVT.

DNA for the CDR3: TGTGCCAGCAGCCGGGGACAGGGGCTTTACAATGAGCAGTTCTTC. Its protein is CASSRGQGLYNEQFF. The rearrangement joins TRBV11-3 to TRBJ2-1, with 10 bases identical to TRBD1. The trim removed 5 bases at V and 4 bases at J, leaving 5 bases unmatched. The CDR3 totals 15 residues. Germline V gene lookup returns CDR1 SGHNT and CDR2 YENEEA.

The sample holds a few counts of this clonotype. The chain couples TRBV12-3 or TRBV12-4 to TRBJ1-1; 8 bases map to TRBD1. The V segment lost 6 bases and the J segment 3 bases; nucleotides outside the gene matches: 0. CDR3 size: 12 residues. CDR3 in amino acids: CASRTGDTEAFF. The DNA for the CDR3 is TGTGCCAGCAGGACAGGGGACACTGAAGCTTTCTTT.

This chain links TRBV29-1 with TRBJ2-1; 10 bases match TRBD2. The germline CDR1 and CDR2 sequences are SQVTM and ANQGSEA. The CDR3 consists of 14 residues. V lost 5 bases and J lost 7; bases outside the gene matches: 8. DNA for the CDR3: TGCAGCGTTTTAGCGGGAGGTACTGTGAATGAGCAGTTCTTC. This gives the protein CSVLAGGTVNEQFF.

This clonotype was counted at least ten times. The chain couples TRBV29-1 to TRBJ2-3, with D unclear. V shed 4 bases and J shed 0 bases, with 8 bases lying between them. CDR1 and CDR2 from the germline V gene are SQVTM and ANQGSEA. This CDR3 spans 13 amino acids. CDR3 in amino acids: CSVVRRSTDTQYF. Here the CDR3 DNA reads TGCAGCGTTGTGCGACGGAGCACAGATACGCAGTATTTT.

This clonotype was seen a handful of times. One end of the junction is discordant with germline, which a read error may explain. V and J are TRBV28 and TRBJ1-6; 8 positions match TRBD1. Germline-derived CDR1 and CDR2 are MDHEN and SYDVKM. The CDR3 consists of 14 residues. The DNA of the CDR3 is TGTGCCAGCAGTTGGACCGGGACAGGAATGTGGAGTAACTTT. This translates into CASSWTGTGMWSNF. Full variable domain (rest looked up from reference TRBV28 and TRBJ1-6): DVKVTQSSRYLVKRTGEKVFLECVQDMDHENMFWYRQDPGLGLRLIYFSYDVKMKEKGDIPEGYSVSREKKERFSLILESASTNQTSMYLCASSWTGTGMWSNFGNGTRLTVT.

V usage is TRBV20-1 and J usage is TRBJ1-5; a weak D match, TRBD1 (5 bases). V lost 6 bases to trimming and J lost 5 bases, with 11 bases between them. There are 12 residues in the CDR3. The V gene's germline CDR1 is DFQATT and CDR2 SNEGSKA (reference sequence). CDR3 amino acids: CSAADSDQPQHF. The CDR3 nucleotides read TGCAGTGCCGCCGACAGCGATCAGCCCCAGCATTTT.

The rearrangement uses TRBV2 and TRBJ2-5; a possible D gene is TRBD2 (5 bases). The CDR3 has 14 residues. Germline CDR1 and CDR2: SNHLY and FYNNEI. Trimming shortened V by 3 bases and J by 7 bases, and 15 bases separated the two germline ends. The CDR3 region has the DNA TGTGCCAGCAGTGACGGTGGCTGGGCGGGGACCCAGTACTTC. Amino acids: CASSDGGWAGTQYF.

The table lists this clonotype with a few counts. The J gene is TRBJ1-1, the V gene TRBV9; possible D gene TRBD1, 6 bases. V was shortened by 0 bases and J by 4 bases, with 10 bases between the two germline ends. Germline CDR1 and CDR2: SGDLS and YYNGEE. The CDR3 length is 14 residues. In DNA, the CDR3 is TGTGCCAGCAGCGTAGAGCAAGGGGGCACTGAAGCTTTCTTT. Translated: CASSVEQGGTEAFF.

This clonotype was seen many times. The CDR3 nucleotides read TGTGCCAGCAAAAGTCGACTAGCGGTCACCGGGGAGCTGTTTTTT. Residues: CASKSRLAVTGELFF. V and J are TRBV7-2 and TRBJ2-2; 9 bases are a match to TRBD2. The germline gives CDR1 SGHTA, CDR2 FQGNSA. This CDR3 is 15 amino acids long. Losses at the gene ends were 7 bases for V and 4 bases for J; bases not matched to a gene: 7.

This clonotype was counted a few times. V gene TRBV20-1 combines with J gene TRBJ2-1; 9 bases map to TRBD2. CDR1 and CDR2 (germline): DFQATT, SNEGSKA (reference sequence). V lost 7 bases and J lost 6; bases outside the gene matches: 10. The CDR3 is 14 amino acids. CDR3 residues: CSGHGAGGSNEQFF. The CDR3 coding sequence is TGCAGTGGGCACGGCGCGGGAGGGAGCAATGAGCAGTTCTTC.

This clonotype was seen a handful of times. The rearrangement links TRBV6-1 to TRBJ2-4; 7 bases map to TRBD2. After removal of 6 bases from V and 2 bases from J, the junction contained 4 bases not matched to a gene. CDR1 MNHNS and CDR2 SASEGT come from the germline V gene. The CDR3 totals 14 residues. The DNA of the CDR3 is TGTGCCAGCAGGGGGGGGACCCCCAAAAACATTCAGTACTTC. This translates into CASRGGTPKNIQYF.

This clonotype was detected a few times. The rearrangement joins TRBV20-1 to TRBJ2-5; no clear D. Germline V gene sequence: CDR1 DFQATT, CDR2 SNEGSKA (reference sequence). This CDR3 spans 13 amino acids. Trimming removed 7 bases from V and 1 base from J, with 13 bases in between. Here the CDR3 reads CSGAETIQETQYF. The CDR3 DNA reads as TGCAGTGGCGCGGAAACTATCCAAGAGACCCAGTACTTC.

This clonotype was seen a handful of times. The chain employs TRBV20-1 and TRBJ2-7, with 8 positions matching TRBD2. This CDR3 has 13 residues. The germline CDR1 and CDR2 sequences are DFQATT and SNEGSKA (reference sequence). The V gene end was trimmed by 3 bases and the J gene end by 6 bases; junction bases not matched to a gene: 7. CDR3 amino acids: CSARERTSGEQYF. CDR3 DNA sequence: TGCAGTGCTAGGGAACGAACTAGCGGCGAGCAGTACTTC.

This chain uses TRBV6-5 with TRBJ1-1, with 7 bases fitting TRBD1. The CDR3 covers 13 residues. CDR1 is MNHEY and CDR2 is SVGAGI in the germline V gene. The V and J ends lost 6 bases and 4 bases, in that order; junction bases with no gene match: 5. DNA for the CDR3: TGTGCCAGCAGGAGACAGGGCAGCACTGAAGCTTTCTTT. This sequence encodes CASRRQGSTEAFF.

This clonotype was seen at least ten times. The chain employs TRBV6-6 and TRBJ2-3; either TRBD1 or TRBD2 may fit D (5 bases each). CDR1 and CDR2 from the germline V gene are MNHNY and SVGAGI (reference sequence). Trimming took 2 bases from V and 3 from J, leaving 12 bases between them. The CDR3 covers 15 residues. CDR3 sequence: CASSYAWGGTDTQYF. In DNA, the CDR3 is TGTGCCAGCAGTTACGCCTGGGGCGGGACAGATACGCAGTATTTT.

This sequence joins TRBV12-5 and TRBJ2-5; 7 bases fit TRBD2. The CDR3 spans 19 residues. Germline values: CDR1 LGHNT, CDR2 FRNRAP. Losses at the gene ends were 2 bases for V and 3 bases for J; bases not matched to a gene: 18. DNA of the CDR3: TGTGCTAGTGGTTTGTTTGGCATGGCCACGACTAGCCTCGAAGAGACCCAGTACTTC. It yields the protein CASGLFGMATTSLEETQYF.

Only a few counts were recorded for this clonotype. The gene calls are TRBV5-1 and TRBJ2-3; 8 nucleotides match TRBD2. Germline V gene data show CDR1 as SGHRS and CDR2 as YFSETQ. V was pared by 3 bases and J by 3 bases, with 9 bases of the junction left unmatched. This CDR3 has 16 residues. Written as DNA, the CDR3 is TGCGCCAGCAGCTGGGGGGCAGCGGGAGTGACAGATACGCAGTATTTT. It codes for CASSWGAAGVTDTQYF.